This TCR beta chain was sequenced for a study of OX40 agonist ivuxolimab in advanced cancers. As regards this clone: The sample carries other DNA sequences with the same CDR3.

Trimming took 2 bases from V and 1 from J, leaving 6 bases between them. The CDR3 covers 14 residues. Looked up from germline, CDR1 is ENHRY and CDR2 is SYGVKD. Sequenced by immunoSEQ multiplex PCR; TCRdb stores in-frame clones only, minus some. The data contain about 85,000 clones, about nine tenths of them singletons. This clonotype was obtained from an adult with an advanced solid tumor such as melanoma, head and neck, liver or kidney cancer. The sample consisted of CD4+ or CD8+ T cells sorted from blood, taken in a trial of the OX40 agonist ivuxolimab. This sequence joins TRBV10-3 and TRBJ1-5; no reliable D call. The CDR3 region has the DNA TGTGCCATCAGTGAGGGTGGGAGCAATCAGCCCCAGCATTTT. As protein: CAISEGGSNQPQHF.